This entry features one T cell receptor beta chain sequence. Relative to the germline gene, one junction end is altered; a read error may explain this. Per the germline V gene, CDR1 is MNHEY and CDR2 is SVGEGT. This CDR3 spans 15 amino acids. This entry is derived from a study of molecular identifiers for immune sequencing clone quantification. Previously published methods and listed TCR primers were used for the bulk TCR libraries. TCRdb itself ran the PCR reads through MiXCR, one entry per CDR3 protein. In the table there are around 480,000 distinct CDR3 sequences, about a fifth of which are singletons.

The clonotype was recovered from a human donor in good health. Some libraries in this study had Jurkat cell RNA spiked in. The material sequenced was naive CD8+ T cells from blood, with Jurkat cell RNA spiked in. Subset meaning: FACS-sorted CD8+CD4-CCR7+CD45RA+ naive T cells. V is TRBV6-2 or TRBV6-3 and J is TRBJ2-2; 7 bases are shared with TRBD2. The CDR3 loop is CASSELTGGTGEPFF. The CDR3 DNA reads as TGTGCCAGCAGCGAGCTTACGGGGGGAACCGGGGAGCCGTTTTTT.